This TCR beta chain was sequenced for a study of shared clonotypes between healthy human individuals. Profiled with immunoSEQ multiplex PCR; TCRdb holds only in-frame clones, not every one. The sample has a few hundred thousand clones; around 86% are singletons. Details on this clone: The antigen remains unidentified.

The donors were all Caucasian adults (living in Nashville, Tennessee). Findings of the study overall: Several donors had around 5% of their naive CD4 clonotypes in common.

V was trimmed by 5 bases and J by 4 bases, leaving 9 bases between them. CDR1 and CDR2 (germline): SEHNR, FQNEAQ (reference sequence). The CDR3 spans 12 residues. The origin of this receptor is a man aged 18 to 30 in good health. The sample consisted of memory CD8+ T cells sorted from blood. This sample's subset: CD45RO+ cells pooled with CCR7-negative TemRA cells. J is TRBJ2-7 and V is TRBV7-9; D uncertain. The CDR3 here is CASSPSRYEQYF. The CDR3 DNA reads TGTGCCAGCAGCCCCTCGAGGTACGAGCAGTACTTC.